A single sample gave rise to the 31 T cell receptor beta chains below, sequenced in a study of vaccination and CD4 T cells after COVID-19. Sequenced with the Oncomine TCR Beta short-read assay was DNA taken from cultured CD4+ T cells. TCRdb used MiXCR to reprocess the PCR reads, holding one entry per CDR3 protein. The sample gives 26,000 or so distinct CDR3 sequences, 35% to 55% of which show up once; approximately 7.5% is in the top ten. Treatment meaning: roughly nine-day PBMC culture with coronavirus spike peptide pools or control peptides (ViraFEST assay). Antigens of these TCRs are unknown. The sample was CD4+ T cells from blood, cultured in vitro. These receptors were obtained from a human donor who had recovered from COVID-19.

This chain joins TRBV11-3 and TRBJ2-3, with 14 bases that match TRBD2. Germline V CDR1 and CDR2: SGHNT, YENEEA. After removal of 4 bases from V and 2 bases from J, the junction contained 11 bases not matched to a gene. The CDR3 loop spans 19 amino acids. As DNA, the CDR3 is TGTGCCAGCAGCTCCCCGCCCGGGACTAGCGGGGGCCCCACAGATACGCAGTATTTT. It yields the protein CASSSPPGTSGGPTDTQYF. The whole variable domain, filled in from reference TRBV11-3 and TRBJ2-3, reads EAGVVQSPRYKIIEKKQPVAFWCNPISGHNTLYWYLQNLGQGPELLIRYENEEAVDDSQLPKDRFSAERLKGVDSTLKIQPAELGDSAVYLCASSSPPGTSGGPTDTQYFGPGTRLTVL.

The V call is TRBV20-1, the J call TRBJ2-3; 10 positions agree with TRBD2. After removal of 5 bases from V and 7 bases from J, the junction contained 15 bases not matched to a gene. The germline V gene has CDR1 DFQATT and CDR2 SNEGSKA (reference sequence). The CDR3 loop spans 16 amino acids. The DNA for the CDR3 is TGCAGTGCTGCTTCGCCTCTAGCGGGAGTCTATCATACGCAGTATTTT. Protein sequence: CSAASPLAGVYHTQYF.

The chain recombines TRBV10-1 with TRBJ2-7; D uncertain. This CDR3 region has 12 residues. V was pared by 0 bases and J by 3 bases, with 3 bases between. CDR1 is WNHNN and CDR2 is SYGVQD in the germline V gene (reference sequence). In nucleotides, the CDR3 is TGCGCCAGCAGTGAGTCAGGCTACGAGCAGTACTTC. It is translated as CASSESGYEQYF.

V is TRBV28 and J is TRBJ1-5; TRBD1 agrees at 7 bases. The CDR3 has 15 residues. In germline, CDR1 is MDHEN, CDR2 SYDVKM. V was pared by 5 bases and J by 4 bases, with 8 bases of the junction left unmatched. This CDR3 reads CASSPWDSLNQPQHF. The CDR3 bases are TGTGCCAGCAGTCCCTGGGACAGCCTGAATCAGCCCCAGCATTTT.

This clonotype has only a few counts. The V and J genes are TRBV2 and TRBJ2-7; 10 bases fit TRBD1. CDR3 length: 13 amino acids. Germline values: CDR1 SNHLY, CDR2 FYNNEI. V lost 9 bases to trimming and J lost 0 bases; unmatched junction nucleotides: 2. CDR3 protein: CARGQGNSYEQYF. CDR3 DNA: TGTGCCAGGGGACAGGGGAACTCCTACGAGCAGTACTTC.

This clonotype has just a few counts. The rearrangement uses TRBV6-1 and TRBJ1-2, with TRBD1 identical over 8 bases. CDR3 size: 13 residues. Per germline, CDR1 MNHNS and CDR2 SASEGT. The ends lost 5 bases at V and 8 bases at J; junction bases unmatched: 7. CDR3 amino acids: CASSQGTGWGYTF. The CDR3 DNA reads TGTGCCAGCAGTCAAGGGACAGGTTGGGGCTACACCTTC.

J is TRBJ2-3 and V is TRBV12-3 or TRBV12-4, with D possibly TRBD2 on 5 matching bases. V was clipped by 2 bases and J by 0 bases, with 12 bases between them. CDR3 length equals 16 residues. CDR3 sequence (DNA): TGTGCCAGCAGTTTATCGGGAAGGTCTAGCACAGATACGCAGTATTTT. Translating gives CASSLSGRSSTDTQYF.

The chain employs TRBV19 and TRBJ2-4; 7 bases are shared with TRBD2. This CDR3 contains 14 residues. Germline values: CDR1 LNHDA, CDR2 SQIVND (reference sequence). The trim removed 4 bases at V and 7 bases at J, leaving 7 bases unmatched. This chain's CDR3 is CASSTGRRGNIQYF. CDR3 nucleotides: TGTGCCAGTAGTACCGGGCGGCGGGGGAACATTCAGTACTTC.

This clonotype was detected only a few times. The chain is built from TRBV10-3 and TRBJ1-1; D not certain. The CDR3 spans 13 residues. In germline, CDR1 is ENHRY, CDR2 SYGVKD. V was trimmed by 0 bases and J by 4 bases, leaving 6 bases between them. The CDR3 nucleotides read TGTGCCATCAGTGAGTCGAGAGGCACTGAAGCTTTCTTT. Amino acids: CAISESRGTEAFF.

The chain is built from TRBV11-3 and TRBJ1-2; D perhaps matches TRBD1 (6 bases). V was pared by 4 bases and J by 2 bases, with 8 bases between. Germline CDR1 SGHNT, CDR2 YENEEA. This CDR3 comprises 13 residues. The CDR3 protein is CASSYDRNYGYTF. CDR3 sequence (DNA): TGTGCCAGCAGCTATGACAGGAACTATGGCTACACCTTC.

This clonotype was seen only a few times. This chain links TRBV7-2 with TRBJ1-2, with 10 bases matching TRBD1. In germline, CDR1 is SGHTA, CDR2 FQGNSA. CDR3 length equals 16 residues. V lost 2 bases to trimming and J lost 8 bases; unmatched junction nucleotides: 11. The CDR3 DNA is TGTGCCAGCAGCTTAACAGGGACAGGGGACTATGGCGGCTACACCTTC. Protein product: CASSLTGTGDYGGYTF.

The chain joins TRBV20-1 to TRBJ2-7; D might be TRBD2 (5 bases). Germline CDR1 and CDR2: DFQATT and SNEGSKA (reference sequence). This CDR3 is 15 amino acids long. V lost 3 bases and J 3 bases, leaving 18 bases between the germline ends. The CDR3 region has the DNA TGCAGTGCTAGGGATGCGTCCGGGGTAGGCTACGAGCAGTACTTC. This sequence encodes CSARDASGVGYEQYF.

The chain employs TRBV12-3 or TRBV12-4 and TRBJ2-1; D tentatively reads TRBD1 or TRBD2 (6 bases each). Trimming took 6 bases from V and 5 from J, leaving 11 bases between them. The CDR3 runs to 13 residues. CDR3 nucleotides: TGTGCCAGCAGGGGGGGCGGTCACAATGAGCAGTTCTTC. Residues: CASRGGGHNEQFF.

This sequence joins TRBV27 and TRBJ2-3; the D is unclear. V lost 5 bases to trimming and J lost 2 bases, with 8 bases between them. Per the germline V gene, CDR1 is MNHEY and CDR2 is SMNVEV (reference sequence). This CDR3 region has 13 residues. Here the CDR3 reads CASSSADTDTQYF. CDR3 nucleotide sequence: TGTGCCAGCAGTAGCGCTGACACAGATACGCAGTATTTT.

The rearrangement uses TRBV7-9 and TRBJ2-1, with 9 bases identical to TRBD2. The germline gives CDR1 SEHNR, CDR2 FQNEAQ (reference sequence). With 3 bases clipped from V and 5 bases from J, the junction kept 5 bases outside the gene matches. The CDR3 has 15 residues. CDR3 nucleotides: TGTGCCAGCAGCTTTCGATTAGCGGGGGACAATGAGCAGTTCTTC. This sequence encodes CASSFRLAGDNEQFF.

This clonotype was seen only a few times. V usage is TRBV19 and J usage is TRBJ1-5; maybe TRBD1 (5 bases). The CDR3 covers 14 residues. Germline V gene lookup returns CDR1 LNHDA and CDR2 SQIVND (reference sequence). The V and J ends lost 5 bases and 7 bases respectively, with 15 bases between them. The CDR3 DNA reads TGTGCCAGTAGTGGCGGGGCCCGAGGGCAGCCCCAGCATTTT. Translation gives CASSGGARGQPQHF.

The V gene is TRBV6-1, the J gene TRBJ1-1; a weak D match, TRBD1 (6 bases). The V end was cut by 8 bases, the J end by 3 bases, with 19 bases between. The germline CDR1 and CDR2 sequences are MNHNS and SASEGT. CDR3 length: 15 amino acids. The DNA for the CDR3 is TGTGCCAGCCTGGAGGGAGGGTCAGGGGACACTGAAGCTTTCTTT. Its translation: CASLEGGSGDTEAFF.

This clonotype was observed a few times. The chain combines TRBV6-1 with TRBJ1-2; 9 nucleotides line up with TRBD1. Trimming cost V 6 bases and J 4 bases; bases outside gene matches: 6. The CDR3 loop spans 14 amino acids. Germline V gene data show CDR1 as MNHNS and CDR2 as SASEGT. The CDR3 nucleotides read TGTGCCAGCAGGCAGGGACAGGGTATCTATGGCTACACCTTC. Translating it yields CASRQGQGIYGYTF.

The chain links TRBV6-1 to TRBJ1-3; D is undetermined. The V end lost 6 bases, the J end lost 7 bases, and 10 bases lay between the germline ends. This CDR3 is built from 12 residues. The germline gives CDR1 MNHNS, CDR2 SASEGT. The CDR3 here is CASSPAPNTIYF. The CDR3 coding sequence is TGTGCCAGCAGCCCCGCCCCCAACACCATATATTTT.

The genes are TRBV18 and TRBJ1-5; 7 bases are a match to TRBD1. V lost 0 bases, J lost 6 bases, and 11 bases stayed unmatched. Germline CDR1 reads KGHSH; CDR2 reads LQKENI. The CDR3 is 17 residues long. The chain's CDR3 is CASSPPKGGGHPQPQHF. CDR3 sequence (DNA): TGTGCCAGCTCACCACCTAAGGGAGGGGGCCACCCTCAGCCCCAGCATTTT.

The V gene is TRBV28, the J gene TRBJ1-1; 11 bases fit TRBD1. Germline CDR1 is MDHEN and CDR2 is SYDVKM. This CDR3 comprises 15 residues. The ends lost 4 bases at V and 4 bases at J; junction bases unmatched: 5. The CDR3 DNA follows: TGTGCCAGCAGTTCCTCTGGGACAGGGGGCACTGAAGCTTTCTTT. The encoded protein is CASSSSGTGGTEAFF.

The table lists this clonotype with a few counts. This chain links TRBV24-1 with TRBJ2-3; D is uncertain. V dropped 5 bases and J dropped 3 bases, with 14 bases sitting between them. CDR1 and CDR2 from the germline V gene are KGHDR and SFDVKD. The CDR3 contains 15 residues. The CDR3, as DNA: TGTGCCACCAGTGTCGGGTCCCCTCAAACAGATACGCAGTATTTT. This gives the protein CATSVGSPQTDTQYF.

The rearrangement joins TRBV7-3 to TRBJ1-1; 7 bases map to TRBD1. Per germline, CDR1 SGHTA and CDR2 FQGTGA. The CDR3 spans 15 residues. V dropped 1 base and J dropped 1; count of bases not matched to a gene: 3. The CDR3 loop reads CASSLIGTENTEAFF. CDR3 DNA: TGTGCCAGCAGCTTAATCGGGACAGAGAACACTGAAGCTTTCTTT. Using reference TRBV7-3 and TRBJ1-1 for the parts outside the CDR3, the full variable domain is GAGVSQTPSNKVTEKGKYVELRCDPISGHTALYWYRQSLGQGPEFLIYFQGTGAADDSGLPNDRFFAVRPEGSVSTLKIQRTERGDSAVYLCASSLIGTENTEAFFGQGTRLTVV.

The chain recombines TRBV6-1 with TRBJ2-3; D gene uncertain. The V end lost 7 bases, the J end lost 3 bases, and 5 bases lay between the germline ends. The CDR3 extends over 11 amino acids. CDR1 MNHNS and CDR2 SASEGT come from the germline V gene. The CDR3 reads CASTVTDTQYF. In DNA, the CDR3 is TGTGCCAGCACAGTAACAGATACGCAGTATTTT.

This rearrangement joins TRBV5-1 to TRBJ1-1; a possible D gene is TRBD1 (5 bases). V was pared by 2 bases and J by 0 bases, with 11 bases between. Per the germline V gene, CDR1 is SGHRS and CDR2 is YFSETQ. The CDR3 is 15 amino acids. In nucleotides, the CDR3 is TGCGCCAGCAGCTTCGGGGCAGCTATGAACACTGAAGCTTTCTTT. It yields the protein CASSFGAAMNTEAFF.

The chain employs TRBV6-5 and TRBJ1-5; weak D call: TRBD1 (6 bases). Per the germline V gene, CDR1 is MNHEY and CDR2 is SVGAGI. CDR3 size: 16 residues. Trimming pared 2 bases from V and 7 bases from J, leaving 18 bases between. CDR3 in DNA: TGTGCCAGCAGTTACGGGATTAACAGGGTTGGACAGCCCCAGCATTTT. Translated, it gives CASSYGINRVGQPQHF.

This clonotype was recorded a few times. J is TRBJ2-3 and V is TRBV7-8, with 11 bases identical to TRBD2. CDR1 is SGHVS, CDR2 FQNEAQ, per germline. After removal of 6 bases from V and 1 base from J, the junction contained 3 bases not matched to a gene. The CDR3 extends over 15 amino acids. CDR3 in amino acids: CASSKLAGGTDTQYF. The CDR3 coding sequence is TGTGCCAGCAGTAAACTAGCGGGGGGCACAGATACGCAGTATTTT. The whole variable domain, filled in from reference TRBV7-8 and TRBJ2-3, reads GAGVSQSPRYKVAKRGQDVALRCDPISGHVSLFWYQQALGQGPEFLTYFQNEAQLDKSGLPSDRFFAERPEGSVSTLKIQRTQQEDSAVYLCASSKLAGGTDTQYFGPGTRLTVL.

The chain links TRBV15 to TRBJ1-6, with D tentatively TRBD1 (6 bases). The length of the CDR3 is 16 residues. Germline V gene sequence: CDR1 LNHNV, CDR2 YYDKDF (reference sequence). Between the trimmed V and J ends, which lost 3 bases and 4 bases, there was a span of 13 bases. CDR3 in DNA: TGTGCCACCAGCAGCTCCGGGACACCTTATAATTCACCCCTCCACTTT. It specifies CATSSSGTPYNSPLHF. Based on the CDR3 plus reference TRBV15 and TRBJ1-6, the full variable domain is DAMVIQNPRYQVTQFGKPVTLSCSQTLNHNVMYWYQQKSSQAPKLLFHYYDKDFNNEADTPDNFQSRRPNTSFCFLDIRSPGLGDTAMYLCATSSSGTPYNSPLHFGNGTRLTVT.

CDR3 DNA: TGTGCCAGCAGTTTATCTAGCGGGGGGTACCAAGAGACCCAGTACTTC. Its protein product is CASSLSSGGYQETQYF. The V and J genes are TRBV27 and TRBJ2-5; 10 nucleotides match TRBD2. Germline assignment: CDR1 MNHEY and CDR2 SMNVEV (reference sequence). The CDR3 has 16 residues. The V segment lost 0 bases and the J segment 0 bases; nucleotides outside the gene matches: 1.

This chain links TRBV7-2 with TRBJ2-5; D possibly corresponds to TRBD2 (6 bases). CDR3 length: 13 amino acids. Germline CDR1 is SGHTA and CDR2 is FQGNSA. Trimming pared 4 bases from V and 2 bases from J, leaving 8 bases between. The CDR3 sequence is CASSSLAQETQYF. The CDR3 region has the DNA TGTGCCAGCAGCTCACTAGCTCAAGAGACCCAGTACTTC.

The V gene is TRBV6-1, the J gene TRBJ2-3; TRBD1 matches 8 bases. The CDR3 loop spans 17 amino acids. Germline trimming cut 6 bases from V and 0 bases from J; bases unmatched to any gene: 11. Germline lookup yields CDR1 MNHNS and CDR2 SASEGT. The CDR3 spells CASSRSGTGVSTDTQYF. In nucleotides, the CDR3 is TGTGCCAGCAGCCGCTCCGGGACAGGAGTTAGCACAGATACGCAGTATTTT.